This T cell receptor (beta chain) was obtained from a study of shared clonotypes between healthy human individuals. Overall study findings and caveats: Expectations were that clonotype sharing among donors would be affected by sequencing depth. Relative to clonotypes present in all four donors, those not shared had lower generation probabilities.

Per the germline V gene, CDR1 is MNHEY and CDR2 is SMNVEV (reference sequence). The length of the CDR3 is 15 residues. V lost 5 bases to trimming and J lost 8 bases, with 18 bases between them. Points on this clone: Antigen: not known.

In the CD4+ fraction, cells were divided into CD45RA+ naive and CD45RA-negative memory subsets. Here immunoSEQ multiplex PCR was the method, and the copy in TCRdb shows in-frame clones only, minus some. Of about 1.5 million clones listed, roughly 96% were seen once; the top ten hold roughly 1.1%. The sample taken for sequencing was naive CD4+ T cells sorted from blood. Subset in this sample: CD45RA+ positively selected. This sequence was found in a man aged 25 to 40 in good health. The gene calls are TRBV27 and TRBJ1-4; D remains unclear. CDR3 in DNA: TGTGCCAGCAGTCCCCATCAGGCCTTGCAGGAAAAACTGTTTTTT. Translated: CASSPHQALQEKLFF.